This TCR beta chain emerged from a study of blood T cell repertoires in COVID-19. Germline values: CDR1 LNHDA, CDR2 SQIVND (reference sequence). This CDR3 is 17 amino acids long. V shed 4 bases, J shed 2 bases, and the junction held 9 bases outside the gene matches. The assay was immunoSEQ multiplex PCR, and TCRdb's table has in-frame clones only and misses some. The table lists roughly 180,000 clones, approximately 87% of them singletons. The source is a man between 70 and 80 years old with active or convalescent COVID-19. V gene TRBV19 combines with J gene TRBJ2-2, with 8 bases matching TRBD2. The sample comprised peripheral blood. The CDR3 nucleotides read TGTGCCAGTAGTACCCGGGGAAGCGGGAGAAACACCGGGGAGCTGTTTTTT. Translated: CASSTRGSGRNTGELFF.